The 11 T cell receptor beta chains in this list originate from one sample, sequenced in a study of T cell responses to AZD1222 COVID-19 vaccine. TCRdb's table, derived via immunoSEQ multiplex PCR, lists solely in-frame clones and lacks some. Of under 200,000 clones in the sample, 88% are singletons; the top ten hold more than 5.5%. Sequenced material: peripheral blood, taken on day 0 of AZD1222 vaccination. The receptors come from an adult in good health.

The J gene is TRBJ2-5, the V gene TRBV4-3; TRBD2 is a possible D gene (5 bases). V lost 4 bases and J lost 5, with 11 bases in between. Germline V gene lookup returns CDR1 LGHNA and CDR2 YSLEER. The CDR3 contains 13 residues. CDR3 region: CASSLNPGETQYF. In DNA, the CDR3 is TGCGCCAGCAGCCTAAATCCGGGGGAGACCCAGTACTTC.

In its sample, this clone was seen once. CDR3 residues: CASSLDLLWESDSTEAFF. The CDR3 DNA sequence: TGTGCCAGCAGCTTAGATCTTCTGTGGGAAAGTGATAGCACTGAAGCTTTCTTT. The chain has TRBV11-2 and TRBJ1-1; D unclear. The CDR3 sequence is 18 residues long. With 0 bases removed from V and 4 bases from J, the gap between germline ends came to 21 bases. From germline, CDR1 is SGHAT and CDR2 FQNNGV.

This chain connects TRBV7-9 to TRBJ1-3; D is uncertain. Germline loops: CDR1 SEHNR, CDR2 FQNEAQ (reference sequence). V lost 4 bases, J lost 3 bases, and 10 bases lay in between. This CDR3 contains 14 residues. As DNA, the CDR3 is TGTGCCAGCAGCTATCCCCGGTTTGGAAACACCATATATTTT. Translation gives CASSYPRFGNTIYF. Based on the CDR3 plus reference TRBV7-9 and TRBJ1-3, the full variable domain is DTGVSQNPRHKITKRGQNVTFRCDPISEHNRLYWYRQTLGQGPEFLTYFQNEAQLEKSRLLSDRFSAERPKGSFSTLEIQRTEQGDSAMYLCASSYPRFGNTIYFGEGSWLTVV.

This sequence joins TRBV6-2 or TRBV6-3 and TRBJ1-1, with a weak D call TRBD1 (5 bases). V gave up 4 bases and J gave up 0 bases, with 18 bases separating them. The CDR3 consists of 17 residues. Germline loops: CDR1 MNHEY, CDR2 SVGEGT. CDR3: CASSSRQRQSMNTEAFF. The CDR3 nucleotides are TGTGCCAGCAGTTCCCGACAGCGGCAATCCATGAACACTGAAGCTTTCTTT.

CDR3 protein: CASRAQGYEQFF. The CDR3, as DNA: TGTGCCAGTAGAGCCCAAGGGTATGAGCAGTTCTTC. This chain joins TRBV19 and TRBJ2-1; D unresolved. The CDR3 totals 12 residues. The ends were cut back, 6 bases at V and 8 bases at J, with 11 bases in the middle. In germline, CDR1 is LNHDA, CDR2 SQIVND (reference sequence). The variable domain in full, completed from reference TRBV19 and TRBJ2-1, reads DGGITQSPKYLFRKEGQNVTLSCEQNLNHDAMYWYRQDPGQGLRLIYYSQIVNDFQKGDIAEGYSVSREKKESFPLTVTSAQKNPTAFYLCASRAQGYEQFFGPGTRLTVL.

Points on this clone: This specimen includes other DNA sequences encoding the same CDR3. The V gene is TRBV19, the J gene TRBJ2-5; 7 nucleotides agree with TRBD1. Germline-derived CDR1 and CDR2 are LNHDA and SQIVND (reference sequence). The length of the CDR3 is 13 residues. V shed 6 bases and J 4 bases; nucleotides not matched to a gene: 5. CDR3 DNA: TGTGCCAGTAGCCCACAGGGGCCAGAGACCCAGTACTTC. This encodes CASSPQGPETQYF.

The chain uses TRBV13 and TRBJ2-5, with D possibly matching TRBD2 (5 bases). V lost 1 base and J lost 3, with 18 bases in between. The CDR3 length is 17 residues. The germline V gene has CDR1 PRHDT and CDR2 FYEKMQ (reference sequence). The CDR3 DNA reads TGTGCCAGCAGCTTAGTCGGACTGACGGGCCGTAAAGAGACCCAGTACTTC. It yields the protein CASSLVGLTGRKETQYF.

This clone was detected only a few times. The rearrangement uses TRBV19 and TRBJ2-7; D not certain. V dropped 3 bases and J dropped 4 bases, with 10 bases sitting between them. Per the germline V gene, CDR1 is LNHDA and CDR2 is SQIVND (reference sequence). This CDR3 has 13 residues. In DNA, the CDR3 is TGTGCCAGTAGTATTTCAGGAGAGTACGAGCAGTACTTC. Translation gives CASSISGEYEQYF. The entire variable domain, with the rest obtained from reference TRBV19 and TRBJ2-7, is as follows: DGGITQSPKYLFRKEGQNVTLSCEQNLNHDAMYWYRQDPGQGLRLIYYSQIVNDFQKGDIAEGYSVSREKKESFPLTVTSAQKNPTAFYLCASSISGEYEQYFGPGTRLTVT.

The chain has TRBV7-8 and TRBJ2-5, with unresolved D. Germline V CDR1 and CDR2: SGHVS, FQNEAQ. Trimming removed 5 bases at V and 0 bases at J, with 10 bases between. The CDR3 length is 14 residues. CDR3 nucleotides: TGTGCCAGCAGCCCAAAAATAGACCAAGAGACCCAGTACTTC. This encodes CASSPKIDQETQYF. The full variable domain, with the rest looked up from reference TRBV7-8 and TRBJ2-5, is GAGVSQSPRYKVAKRGQDVALRCDPISGHVSLFWYQQALGQGPEFLTYFQNEAQLDKSGLPSDRFFAERPEGSVSTLKIQRTQQEDSAVYLCASSPKIDQETQYFGPGTRLLVL.

V usage is TRBV9 and J usage is TRBJ2-5; D call uncertain. Per the germline V gene, CDR1 is SGDLS and CDR2 is YYNGEE. V was clipped by 0 bases and J by 3 bases, with 6 bases between them. The CDR3 totals 13 residues. CDR3 residues: CASSVAQKETQYF. Here the CDR3 DNA reads TGTGCCAGCAGCGTAGCACAGAAAGAGACCCAGTACTTC.

The V gene is TRBV30, the J gene TRBJ1-2; D gene ambiguous. Germline V gene data show CDR1 as GTSNPN and CDR2 as SVGIG (reference sequence). Trimming stripped 3 bases from V and 4 bases from J, with 6 bases between. The CDR3 covers 11 residues. CDR3 loop: CAWRVTYGYTF. The CDR3 DNA sequence: TGTGCCTGGAGAGTTACCTATGGCTACACCTTC.